This T cell receptor (beta chain) was sequenced for a study of long-term antiretroviral therapy in people with HIV. CDR3 length: 15 amino acids. Deletions cut 7 bases from V and 5 bases from J, with 20 bases between. The V gene's germline CDR1 is ENHRY and CDR2 SYGVKD. It was version v3.0 of the immunoSEQ assay that was run at survey level. Libraries were prepared by immunoSEQ multiplex PCR; TCRdb keeps only in-frame clonotypes and omits some of them. The sample contains some 30,000 clones, more than 75% of which appear only once. This clone showed up just once. This receptor was obtained from a man aged 45-65 years with HIV. Here the sequenced sample was unsorted PBMCs, taken 2 years after starting antiretroviral therapy. The chain links TRBV10-3 to TRBJ1-2, with D tentatively TRBD1 (5 bases). The CDR3 DNA sequence: TGTGCCATCAAAGGCCGCGGGACCGAGGATTATGGCTACACCTTC. Its protein product is CAIKGRGTEDYGYTF.